These T cell receptor beta chains were read from a single sample in a study of blood T cell repertoires in COVID-19. Profiling relied on immunoSEQ multiplex PCR, and the TCRdb table lists in-frame clones only, not all of them. The sample contains under 300,000 clones, 80% to 90% of which appear only once. Sequencing input: peripheral blood. These receptors were collected from a woman between 35 and 50 years old who had recovered from COVID-19. CDR3s include the opening cysteine and the closing phenylalanine or tryptophan. Fields, in order: J gene, D gene, clone size, V gene, CDR3 protein, CDR3 DNA. The D gene is left open where the match is weak. The size entry is marked missing in some rows and otherwise reads once, few, many or a size class.

TRBJ2-5,TRBD1,NA,TRBV6-6,CASSPDRGRGETQYF,TGTGCCAGCAGTCCGGACAGGGGCAGGGGGGAGACCCAGTACTTC
TRBJ2-5,NA,NA,TRBV3-1/TRBV3-2,CASSQTGKETQYF,TGTGCCAGCAGCCAAACAGGGAAAGAGACCCAGTACTTC
TRBJ2-1,NA,NA,TRBV5-1,CASSSPKDGSSYNEQFF,TGCGCCAGCAGCTCCCCGAAAGACGGGAGCTCCTACAATGAGCAGTTCTTC
TRBJ2-7,TRBD1,NA,TRBV6-5,CASGTGQGPYEQYF,TGTGCCAGCGGAACGGGACAGGGTCCCTACGAGCAGTACTTC
TRBJ2-2,NA,NA,TRBV7-3,CASSLSKGMNTGELFF,TGTGCCAGCAGCTTAAGCAAGGGGATGAACACCGGGGAGCTGTTTTTT
TRBJ2-1,TRBD2,NA,TRBV7-6,CASSLNTGLAGGRNEQFF,TGTGCCAGCAGCTTAAATACGGGACTAGCGGGGGGTCGCAATGAGCAGTTCTTC
TRBJ2-6,NA,NA,TRBV19,CASSTSHSGANVLTF,TGTGCCAGTAGTACAAGCCACTCTGGGGCCAACGTCCTGACTTTC
TRBJ1-5,NA,once,TRBV3-1/TRBV3-2,CASSQIPQYSNQPQHF,TGTGCCAGCAGCCAAATCCCCCAGTATAGCAATCAGCCCCAGCATTTT
TRBJ1-6,NA,few,TRBV28,CATKGGSYNSPLHF,TGTGCCACGAAGGGGGGGTCCTATAATTCACCCCTCCACTTT
TRBJ2-1,NA,once,TRBV5-1,CASSLAPAQQVHEQFF,TGCGCCAGCAGCTTGGCCCCCGCTCAACAGGTCCATGAGCAGTTCTTC
TRBJ2-3,TRBD2,NA,TRBV11-2,CASSRLAGDPRHTQYF,TGTGCCAGCAGCAGACTAGCGGGGGATCCGCGCCATACGCAGTATTTT
TRBJ2-7,TRBD2,few,TRBV12-5,CASVGSGVYEQYF,TGTGCTAGTGTAGGAAGCGGGGTCTACGAGCAGTACTTC
TRBJ1-1,NA,NA,TRBV15,CATSRDPGWEAFF,TGTGCCACCAGCAGAGATCCAGGGTGGGAAGCTTTCTTT
TRBJ2-5,NA,NA,TRBV10-2,CASSESHSQETQYF,TGCGCCAGCAGTGAGTCCCACAGTCAAGAGACCCAGTACTTC
TRBJ2-3,NA,NA,TRBV9,CASSVAEGGWADTQYF,TGTGCCAGCAGCGTAGCCGAGGGCGGATGGGCGGATACGCAGTATTTT
TRBJ2-2,NA,NA,TRBV3-1/TRBV3-2,CASSRGFGGGTGELFF,TGTGCCAGCAGCCGGGGATTTGGGGGCGGCACCGGGGAGCTGTTTTTT
TRBJ2-2,TRBD1,NA,TRBV7-3,CASSDPGQGFPGELFF,TGTGCCAGCAGCGACCCGGGACAGGGATTCCCCGGGGAGCTGTTTTTT
TRBJ1-6,NA,NA,TRBV6-5,CASKRTENSPLHF,TGTGCCAGCAAAAGGACAGAAAATTCACCCCTCCACTTT
TRBJ2-7,TRBD1,NA,TRBV7-3,CASSLWTGYEQYF,TGTGCCAGCAGCTTATGGACAGGCTACGAGCAGTACTTC
TRBJ1-1,NA,NA,TRBV6-5,CASSYEGGFTEAFF,TGTGCCAGCAGTTACGAGGGGGGGTTCACTGAAGCTTTCTTT
TRBJ1-2,TRBD1,NA,TRBV24-1,CATSVTGNYGYTF,TGTGCCACCAGCGTGACAGGGAACTATGGCTACACCTTC
TRBJ2-1,TRBD2,NA,TRBV28,CASRGGTEQFF,TGTGCCAGCAGGGGGGGGACTGAGCAGTTCTTC
TRBJ2-1,NA,NA,TRBV11-2,CASSSRRDLNNEQFF,TGTGCCAGCAGTTCCCGACGAGACTTGAACAATGAGCAGTTCTTC
TRBJ1-5,TRBD1,NA,TRBV5-1,CASSVGGTGNQPQHF,TGCGCCAGCAGCGTAGGGGGGACAGGGAATCAGCCCCAGCATTTT
TRBJ2-7,NA,NA,TRBV25-1,CASSESRYEQYF,TGTGCCAGCAGTGAATCCCGCTACGAGCAGTACTTC
TRBJ2-1,TRBD2,NA,TRBV9,CASSENTGTSKFF,TGTGCCAGCAGCGAAAACACCGGGACTAGCAAGTTCTTC